The entry that follows covers one T cell receptor beta chain sequence. The sample contains more than one DNA sequence encoding this CDR3. In the study's own analysis: Filtering was not the same, since immunoSEQ gave junction-only sequences without quality scores. Some clones are missing from TCRdb's copy, which holds only in-frame ones; the method was immunoSEQ multiplex PCR. D and trimming come from the DNA, and the V and J calls and clone size come from that table. The sample contains about 2.4 million clones, 93% of which appear only once. The sample belongs to a study of shared clonotypes between healthy human individuals. CDR1 and CDR2 (germline): LNHDA, SQIVND (reference sequence). V lost 1 base and J lost 4, with 7 bases in between. The CDR3 is made up of 13 amino acids.

The sample was naive CD4+ T cells from PBMCs. Noted subset: CD45RA+ positively selected. The receptor was derived from a man between 18 and 35 years old in good health. Some clones in this sample may be carry-over from other donors' samples. V is TRBV19 and J is TRBJ1-2, with a possible D match to TRBD1 (5 bases). CDR3 DNA: TGTGCCAGTAGTATAGGACAGACCTATGGCTACACCTTC. Encoded protein: CASSIGQTYGYTF.